Sequencing of this T cell receptor (beta chain) was carried out in a study of shared clonotypes between healthy human individuals. The method was immunoSEQ multiplex PCR; TCRdb's version includes in-frame clones alone and lacks a portion of them. The table lists over 850,000 clones, roughly 74% of them singletons. The CDR3 extends over 14 amino acids. Sequences were obtained from memory CD4+ T cells from PBMCs. Subset of the sample: CD45RA-negative fraction. This clonotype originated in a man aged 18 to 29 in good health. Some clones in this sample may be carry-over from other donors' samples. The gene calls are TRBV21-1 and TRBJ1-5; TRBD1 is the table's D call and was not checked against the DNA. TRBV21-1 counts as a pseudogene. The CDR3, as DNA: TGTGCTTCGAGGGGGCAGGGCAGCAATCAGCCCCAGCATTTT. It specifies CASRGQGSNQPQHF.